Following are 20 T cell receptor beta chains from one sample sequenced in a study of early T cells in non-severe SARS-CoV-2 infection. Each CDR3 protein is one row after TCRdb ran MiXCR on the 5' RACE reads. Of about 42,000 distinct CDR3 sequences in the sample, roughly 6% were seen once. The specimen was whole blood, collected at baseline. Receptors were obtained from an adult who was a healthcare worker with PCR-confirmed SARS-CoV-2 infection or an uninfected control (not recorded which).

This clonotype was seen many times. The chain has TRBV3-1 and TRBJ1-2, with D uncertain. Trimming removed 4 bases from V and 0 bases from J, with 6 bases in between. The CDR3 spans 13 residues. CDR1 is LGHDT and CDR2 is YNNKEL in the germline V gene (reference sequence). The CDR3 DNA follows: TGTGCCAGCAGCCGCATGACTAACTATGGCTACACCTTC. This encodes CASSRMTNYGYTF. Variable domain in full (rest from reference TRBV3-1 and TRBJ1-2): DTAVSQTPKYLVTQMGNDKSIKCEQNLGHDTMYWYKQDSKKFLKIMFSYNNKELIINETVPNRFSPKSPDKAHLNLHINSLELGDSAVYFCASSRMTNYGYTFGSGTRLTVV.

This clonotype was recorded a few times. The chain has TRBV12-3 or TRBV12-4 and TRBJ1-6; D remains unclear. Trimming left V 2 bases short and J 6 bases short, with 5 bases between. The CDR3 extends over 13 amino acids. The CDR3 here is CASSLKGNSPLHF. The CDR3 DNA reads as TGTGCCAGCAGTTTAAAGGGTAATTCACCCCTCCACTTT.

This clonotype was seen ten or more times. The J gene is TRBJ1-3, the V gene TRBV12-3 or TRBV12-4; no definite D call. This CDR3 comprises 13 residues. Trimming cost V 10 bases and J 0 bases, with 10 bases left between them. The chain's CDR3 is CATLGNSGNTIYF. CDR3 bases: TGTGCCACCCTAGGTAACTCTGGAAACACCATATATTTT.

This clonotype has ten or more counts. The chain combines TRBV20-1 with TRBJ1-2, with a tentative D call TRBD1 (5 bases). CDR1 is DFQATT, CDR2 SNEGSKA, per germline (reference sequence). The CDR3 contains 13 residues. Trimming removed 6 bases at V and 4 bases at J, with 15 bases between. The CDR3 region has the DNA TGCAGTGCCATGCAGGGTGTTCTCTATGGCTACACCTTC. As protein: CSAMQGVLYGYTF.

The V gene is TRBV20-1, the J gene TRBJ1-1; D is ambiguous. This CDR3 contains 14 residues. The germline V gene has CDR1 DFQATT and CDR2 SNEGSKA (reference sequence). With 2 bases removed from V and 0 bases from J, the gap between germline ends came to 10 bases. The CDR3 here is CSARSRTVNTEAFF. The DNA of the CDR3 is TGCAGTGCTAGATCGCGGACGGTGAACACTGAAGCTTTCTTT.

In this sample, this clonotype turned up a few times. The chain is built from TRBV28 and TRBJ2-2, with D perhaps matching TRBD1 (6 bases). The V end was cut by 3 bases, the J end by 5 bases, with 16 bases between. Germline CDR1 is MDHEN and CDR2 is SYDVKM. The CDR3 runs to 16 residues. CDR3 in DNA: TGTGCCAGCAGTTTTGGGACAAATGTTCTGACCGGGGAGCTGTTTTTT. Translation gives CASSFGTNVLTGELFF.

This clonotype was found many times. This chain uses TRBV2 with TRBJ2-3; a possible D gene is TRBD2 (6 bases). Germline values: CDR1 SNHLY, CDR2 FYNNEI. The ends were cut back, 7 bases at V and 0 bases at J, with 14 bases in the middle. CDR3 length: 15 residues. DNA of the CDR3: TGTGCCAGCAACCGACTAGACTTTAGCACAGATACGCAGTATTTT. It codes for CASNRLDFSTDTQYF.

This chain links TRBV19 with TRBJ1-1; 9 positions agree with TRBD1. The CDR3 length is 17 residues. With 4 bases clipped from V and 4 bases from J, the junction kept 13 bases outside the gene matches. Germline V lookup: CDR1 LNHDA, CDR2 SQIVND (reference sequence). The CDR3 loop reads CASSTGQGTWMGTEAFF. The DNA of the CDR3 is TGTGCCAGTAGTACTGGACAGGGGACTTGGATGGGCACTGAAGCTTTCTTT.

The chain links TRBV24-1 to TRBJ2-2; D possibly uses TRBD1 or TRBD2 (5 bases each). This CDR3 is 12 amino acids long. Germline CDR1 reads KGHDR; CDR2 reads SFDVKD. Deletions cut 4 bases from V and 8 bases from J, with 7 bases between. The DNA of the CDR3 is TGTGCCACCAGTGACGGGGCAGGGGAGCTGTTTTTT. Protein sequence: CATSDGAGELFF.

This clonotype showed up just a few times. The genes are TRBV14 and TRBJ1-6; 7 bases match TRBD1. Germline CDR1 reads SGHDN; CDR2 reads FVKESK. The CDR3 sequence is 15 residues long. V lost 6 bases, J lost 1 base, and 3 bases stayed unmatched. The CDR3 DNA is TGTGCCAGCAGGCTCAGGGGGTCCTATAATTCACCCCTCCACTTT. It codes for CASRLRGSYNSPLHF. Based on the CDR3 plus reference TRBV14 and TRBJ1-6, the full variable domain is EAGVTQFPSHSVIEKGQTVTLRCDPISGHDNLYWYRRVMGKEIKFLLHFVKESKQDESGMPNNRFLAERTGGTYSTLKVQPAELEDSGVYFCASRLRGSYNSPLHFGNGTRLTVT.

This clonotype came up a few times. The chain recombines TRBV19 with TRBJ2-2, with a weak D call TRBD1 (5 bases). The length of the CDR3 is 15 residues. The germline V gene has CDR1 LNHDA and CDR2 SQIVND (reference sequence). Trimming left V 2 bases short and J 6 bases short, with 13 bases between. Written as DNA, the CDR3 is TGTGCCAGTAGTATAAGTCAGGGTCGGGCCGGGGAGCTGTTTTTT. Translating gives CASSISQGRAGELFF.

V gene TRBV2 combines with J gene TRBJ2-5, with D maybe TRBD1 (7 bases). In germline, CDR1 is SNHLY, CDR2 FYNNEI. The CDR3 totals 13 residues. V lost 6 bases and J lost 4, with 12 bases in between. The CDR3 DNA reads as TGTGCCAGCAGGTACAGGGGAGGAGAGACCCAGTACTTC. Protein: CASRYRGGETQYF.

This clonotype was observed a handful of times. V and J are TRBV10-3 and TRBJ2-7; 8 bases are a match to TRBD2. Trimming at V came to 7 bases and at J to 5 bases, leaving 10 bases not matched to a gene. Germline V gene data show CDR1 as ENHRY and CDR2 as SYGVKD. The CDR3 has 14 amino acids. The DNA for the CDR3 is TGTGCCATCAAGGCTTACGGGGGGGCCGACGAGCAGTACTTC. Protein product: CAIKAYGGADEQYF.

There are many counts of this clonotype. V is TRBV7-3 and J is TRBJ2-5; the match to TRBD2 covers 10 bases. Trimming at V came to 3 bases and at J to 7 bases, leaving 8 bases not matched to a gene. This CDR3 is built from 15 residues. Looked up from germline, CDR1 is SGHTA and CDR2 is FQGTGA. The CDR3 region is CASSLGLAGVGTQYF. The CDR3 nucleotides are TGTGCCAGCAGCTTGGGCCTAGCGGGGGTAGGGACCCAGTACTTC.

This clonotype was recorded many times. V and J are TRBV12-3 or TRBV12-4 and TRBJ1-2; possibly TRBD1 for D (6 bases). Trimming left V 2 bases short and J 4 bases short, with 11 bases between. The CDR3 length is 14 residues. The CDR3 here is CASSLQGRVYGYTF. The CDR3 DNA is TGTGCCAGCAGTTTACAGGGGCGCGTCTATGGCTACACCTTC.

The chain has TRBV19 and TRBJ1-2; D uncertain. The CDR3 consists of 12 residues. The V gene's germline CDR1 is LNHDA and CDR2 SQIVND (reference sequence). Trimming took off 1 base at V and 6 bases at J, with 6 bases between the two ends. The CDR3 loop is CASSIAANGYTF. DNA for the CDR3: TGTGCCAGTAGTATAGCTGCGAATGGCTACACCTTC.

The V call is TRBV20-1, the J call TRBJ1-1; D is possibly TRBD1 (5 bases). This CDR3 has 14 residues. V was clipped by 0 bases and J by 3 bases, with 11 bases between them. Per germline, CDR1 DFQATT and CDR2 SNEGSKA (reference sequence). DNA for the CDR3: TGCAGTGCTAGAGATCAGGGTCGGGACACTGAAGCTTTCTTT. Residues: CSARDQGRDTEAFF.

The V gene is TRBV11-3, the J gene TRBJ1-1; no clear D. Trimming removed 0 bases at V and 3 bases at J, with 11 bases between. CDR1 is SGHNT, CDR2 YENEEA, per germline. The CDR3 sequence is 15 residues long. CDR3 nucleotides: TGTGCCAGCAGCTTAGAAAGGAGGAAGGACACTGAAGCTTTCTTT. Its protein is CASSLERRKDTEAFF.

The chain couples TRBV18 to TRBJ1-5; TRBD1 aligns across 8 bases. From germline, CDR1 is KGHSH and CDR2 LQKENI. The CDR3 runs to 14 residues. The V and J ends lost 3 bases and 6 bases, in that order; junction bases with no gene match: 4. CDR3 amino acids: CASSPGTGIQPQHF. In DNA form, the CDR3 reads TGTGCCAGCTCACCCGGGACAGGAATTCAGCCCCAGCATTTT.

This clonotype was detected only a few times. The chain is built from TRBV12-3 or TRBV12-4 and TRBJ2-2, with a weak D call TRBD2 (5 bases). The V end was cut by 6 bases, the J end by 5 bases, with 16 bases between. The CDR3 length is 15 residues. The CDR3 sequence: CASSPSFRGTGELFF. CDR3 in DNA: TGTGCCAGCAGCCCTAGCTTCCGAGGGACCGGGGAGCTGTTTTTT.